This T cell receptor beta chain was sequenced during a study of blood T cell repertoires in COVID-19. On the study more broadly: From the United States, Italy and Spain came samples of acute and convalescent COVID-19. Sample material is recorded as cDNA or gDNA derived from T cells, B-cell-depleted T cells, or PBMCs.

Per the original methods: Nucleated cell counts were estimated from reference gene primer amplification. The data were produced by immunoSEQ multiplex PCR, yet TCRdb's version contains in-frame clones alone and is incomplete. The V and J calls and the clone size are those of that table, but D and trimming were determined from the DNA. The repertoire consists of 95,000 to 120,000 clones, with approximately 84% occurring once and the leading ten covering about 3.4%. Germline lookup yields CDR1 SEHNR and CDR2 FQNEAQ (reference sequence). The CDR3 runs to 16 residues. The V segment lost 5 bases and the J segment 6 bases; nucleotides outside the gene matches: 13.

The sequence came from a man aged 35 to 55 with acute or convalescent COVID-19. The sequenced sample was peripheral blood. The rearrangement joins TRBV7-9 to TRBJ2-3; 8 bases fit TRBD1. CDR3 region: CASSAIGTGGWDTQYF. The CDR3 bases are TGTGCCAGCAGCGCAATCGGAACAGGGGGTTGGGATACGCAGTATTTT.